What follows describes a single TCR beta chain. The assay was immunoSEQ multiplex PCR, and TCRdb's table has in-frame clones only and misses some. The repertoire includes some 220,000 clones, around 94% of them detected once, and about 1.6% sits in the top ten. The data derive from a study of control samples from healthy donors and cancer patients. This CDR3 is built from 14 residues. The V gene's germline CDR1 is MGHDK and CDR2 SYGVNS. V lost 6 bases, J lost 7 bases, and 11 bases stayed unmatched. V usage is TRBV25-1 and J usage is TRBJ1-1, with 7 bases aligning to TRBD1. The clonotype was recovered from a man in his forties or fifties in good health. The specimen sequenced was blood. The CDR3 is CASRGNRGSGEAFF. CDR3 sequence (DNA): TGTGCCAGCAGAGGCAACAGGGGCTCAGGTGAAGCTTTCTTT.